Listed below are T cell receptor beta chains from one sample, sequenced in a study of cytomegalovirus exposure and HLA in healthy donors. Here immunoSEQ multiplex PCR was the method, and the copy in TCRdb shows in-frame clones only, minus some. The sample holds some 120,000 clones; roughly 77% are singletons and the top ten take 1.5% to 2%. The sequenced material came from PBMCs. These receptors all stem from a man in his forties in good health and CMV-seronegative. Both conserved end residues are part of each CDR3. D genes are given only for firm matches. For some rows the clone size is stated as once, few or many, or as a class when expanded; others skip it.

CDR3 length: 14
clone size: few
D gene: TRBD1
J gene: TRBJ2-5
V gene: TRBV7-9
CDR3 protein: CASSPDRDRITQYF
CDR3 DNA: TGTGCCAGCAGCCCGGACAGGGACCGGATAACCCAGTACTTC

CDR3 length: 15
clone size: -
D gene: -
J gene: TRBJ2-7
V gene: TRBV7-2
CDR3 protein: CASSLGPGSSYEQYF
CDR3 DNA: TGTGCCAGCAGCTTAGGCCCGGGGAGCTCCTACGAGCAGTACTTC

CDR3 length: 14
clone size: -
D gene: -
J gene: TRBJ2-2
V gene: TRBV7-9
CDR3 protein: CASSLGGGTGELFF
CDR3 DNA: TGTGCCAGCAGCTTGGGAGGGGGTACCGGGGAGCTGTTTTTT

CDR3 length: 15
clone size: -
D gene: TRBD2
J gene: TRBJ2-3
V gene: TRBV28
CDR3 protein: CASSSSGKGSDTQYF
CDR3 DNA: TGTGCCAGCAGTTCCAGCGGGAAGGGTTCAGATACGCAGTATTTT

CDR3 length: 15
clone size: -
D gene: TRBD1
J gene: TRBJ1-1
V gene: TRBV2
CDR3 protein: CASSEQGGQNTEAFF
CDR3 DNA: TGTGCCAGCAGTGAACAGGGGGGCCAGAACACTGAAGCTTTCTTT

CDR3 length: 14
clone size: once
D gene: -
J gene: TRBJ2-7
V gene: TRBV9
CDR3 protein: CASSVMGAGYEQYF
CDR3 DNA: TGTGCCAGCAGCGTCATGGGCGCCGGATACGAGCAGTACTTC

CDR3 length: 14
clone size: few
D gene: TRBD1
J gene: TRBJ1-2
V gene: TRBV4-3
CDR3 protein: CASSQTQGDYGYTF
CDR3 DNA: TGCGCCAGCAGCCAAACACAGGGGGACTATGGCTACACCTTC

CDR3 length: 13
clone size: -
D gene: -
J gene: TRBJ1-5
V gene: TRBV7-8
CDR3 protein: CASGATQNQPQHF
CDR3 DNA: TGTGCCAGCGGGGCAACACAAAATCAGCCCCAGCATTTT

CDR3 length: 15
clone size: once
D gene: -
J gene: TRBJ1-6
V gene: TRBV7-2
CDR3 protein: CASSSLRSYNSPLHF
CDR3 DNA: TGTGCCAGCAGCTCCCTCAGGTCCTATAATTCACCCCTCCACTTT

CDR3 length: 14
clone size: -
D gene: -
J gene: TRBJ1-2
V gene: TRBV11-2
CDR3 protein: CASSLQFSNYGYTF
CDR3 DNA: TGTGCCAGCAGCTTACAGTTTTCTAACTATGGCTACACCTTC

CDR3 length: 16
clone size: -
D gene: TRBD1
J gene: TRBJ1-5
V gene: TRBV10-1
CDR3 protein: CASSAPDRDSNQPQHF
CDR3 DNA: TGCGCCAGCAGTGCCCCGGACAGGGATAGCAATCAGCCCCAGCATTTT

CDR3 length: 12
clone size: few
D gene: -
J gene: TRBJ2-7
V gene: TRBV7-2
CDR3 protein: CASSLDLYGQYF
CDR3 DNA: TGTGCCAGCAGTCTAGATCTTTACGGGCAGTACTTC

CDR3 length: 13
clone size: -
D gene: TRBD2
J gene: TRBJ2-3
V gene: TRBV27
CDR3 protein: CASRPGGTDTQYF
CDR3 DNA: TGTGCCAGCCGCCCGGGAGGAACAGATACGCAGTATTTT

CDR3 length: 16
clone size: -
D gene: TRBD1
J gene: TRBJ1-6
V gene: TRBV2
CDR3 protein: CASSEVRTGDHSPLHF
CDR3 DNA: TGTGCCAGCAGTGAAGTTCGGACAGGGGATCATTCACCCCTCCACTTT

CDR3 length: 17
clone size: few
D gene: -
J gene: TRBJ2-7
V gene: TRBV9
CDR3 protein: CASSVTDRGRKPYEQYF
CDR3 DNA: TGTGCCAGCAGCGTAACCGACCGCGGAAGAAAACCCTACGAGCAGTACTTC

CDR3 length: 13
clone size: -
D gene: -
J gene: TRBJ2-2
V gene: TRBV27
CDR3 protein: CASSSRITGELFF
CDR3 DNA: TGTGCCAGCAGTTCCAGAATCACCGGGGAGCTGTTTTTT

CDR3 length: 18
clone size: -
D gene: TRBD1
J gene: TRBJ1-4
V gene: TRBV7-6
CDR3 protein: CASSLDGTGVATNEKLFF
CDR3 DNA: TGTGCCAGCAGCTTAGACGGGACAGGGGTTGCAACTAATGAAAAACTGTTTTTT

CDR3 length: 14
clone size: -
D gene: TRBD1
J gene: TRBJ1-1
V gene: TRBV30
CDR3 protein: CAWNTGQGVTEAFF
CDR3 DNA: TGTGCCTGGAATACCGGACAGGGGGTTACTGAAGCTTTCTTT

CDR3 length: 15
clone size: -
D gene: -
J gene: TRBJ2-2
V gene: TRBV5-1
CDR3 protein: CASSRMERNTGELFF
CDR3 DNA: TGCGCCAGCAGCCGCATGGAGAGGAACACCGGGGAGCTGTTTTTT

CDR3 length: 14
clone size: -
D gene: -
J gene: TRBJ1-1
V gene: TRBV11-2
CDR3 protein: CASSSRTGVGEAFF
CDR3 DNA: TGTGCCAGCAGCTCAAGGACGGGGGTCGGTGAAGCTTTCTTT

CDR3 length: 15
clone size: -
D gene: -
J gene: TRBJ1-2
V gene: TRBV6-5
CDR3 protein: CASSYSQGPNYGYTF
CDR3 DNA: TGTGCCAGCAGTTACTCACAGGGACCTAACTATGGCTACACCTTC

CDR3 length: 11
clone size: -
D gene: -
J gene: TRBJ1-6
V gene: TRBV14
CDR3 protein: CASSQREALHF
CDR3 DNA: TGTGCCAGCAGCCAGAGGGAGGCCCTCCACTTT

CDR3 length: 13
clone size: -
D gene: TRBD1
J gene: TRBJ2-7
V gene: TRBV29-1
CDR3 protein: CSCRDSGYYEQYF
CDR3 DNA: TGCAGCTGCCGGGACAGCGGTTACTACGAGCAGTACTTC

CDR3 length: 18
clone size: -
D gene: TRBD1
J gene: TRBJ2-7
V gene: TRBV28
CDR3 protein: CASSSPTSRTGEYYEQYF
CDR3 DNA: TGTGCCAGCAGTTCTCCAACCAGCAGGACAGGCGAATATTACGAGCAGTACTTC

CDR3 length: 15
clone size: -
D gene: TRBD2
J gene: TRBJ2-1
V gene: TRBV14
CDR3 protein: CASSQWEGTYNEQFF
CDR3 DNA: TGTGCCAGCAGCCAATGGGAGGGAACCTACAATGAGCAGTTCTTC

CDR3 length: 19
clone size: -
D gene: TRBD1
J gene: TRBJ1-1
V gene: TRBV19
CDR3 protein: CASSIMTGTGWNMNTEAFF
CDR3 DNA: TGTGCCAGTAGTATAATGACCGGGACAGGTTGGAACATGAACACTGAAGCTTTCTTT

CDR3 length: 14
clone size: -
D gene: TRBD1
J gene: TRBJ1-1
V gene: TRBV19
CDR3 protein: CASSIGQGDTEAFF
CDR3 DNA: TGTGCCAGTAGTATTGGACAGGGGGACACTGAAGCTTTCTTT

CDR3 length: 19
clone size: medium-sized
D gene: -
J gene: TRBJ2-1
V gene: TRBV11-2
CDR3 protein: CASSLDREEAGLLVNEQFF
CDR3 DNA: TGTGCCAGCAGCTTAGACCGGGAAGAAGCGGGTCTCCTGGTCAATGAGCAGTTCTTC

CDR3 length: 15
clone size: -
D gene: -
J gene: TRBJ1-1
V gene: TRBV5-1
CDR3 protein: CASSTPGPAGAEAFF
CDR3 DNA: TGCGCCAGCAGCACCCCAGGGCCAGCTGGGGCTGAAGCTTTCTTT